A single T cell receptor beta chain is shown here with its context. Its antigen target is currently unknown. Base qualities are missing; no much larger clone stands one base away. V is reduced by 5 bases and J by 2 bases, leaving a spacing of 9 bases between them. CDR1 and CDR2, looked up from the germline V gene (reference sequence), are SEHNR and FQNEAQ. The CDR3 measures 14 amino acids from cysteine to phenylalanine. The DNA shown is the 42-base CDR3, in frame from base 1. At one collaborating source in Seattle, patients were enrolled during active infection and were followed longitudinally through the course of disease. Collaborating institutions collected whole blood in K2EDTA tubes following their own protocols. For TCRbeta analysis, collaborators shipped samples as frozen whole blood, isolated PBMCs, or DNA extracted from either of those sample types. TCRbeta CDR3 regions were amplified from genomic DNA by means of the immunoSEQ Assay, a bias-controlled multiplex PCR. In the source study's methods: The number of nucleated cells in each sample was estimated by amplification of reference gene primers within the assay. To quantify the absolute abundance of each unique TCRbeta CDR3 rearrangement, sequence reads were collapsed and filtered. For each sample, productive Simpson clonality was calculated as the square root of Simpson's diversity index over productive rearrangements. TCRdb provides this immuneACCESS table in a form limited to in-frame rearrangements. Some clones are lacking; in checked studies, under half of them reflect an unresolved V gene, and why the rest are absent is not known. V, J and clone size derive from that table, while D and trimming were established from the DNA sequence. The sample table lists over 200,000 clones, under 85% of them with a count of one. Around 7.8% of the sample comes from the top ten.

The data belong to a study of blood T cell repertoires in COVID-19 (dated by TCRdb to about 2020). Regarding the research as a whole: Collaborator samples came from the United States, Italy and Spain and covered acute and convalescent phases of COVID-19. A de-identified subject ID, COVID-19 status, age in years and sex were almost always included in the sample metadata. HLA class I and class II types, where available, came from metadata supplied by the sample provider rather than from assay-based typing. The dataset comprised deeply sampled blood TCRbeta repertoires from subjects exposed to, actively infected with, or recovered from COVID-19. The material from the prospective study consisted of cDNA or gDNA derived from T cells, B-cell-depleted T cells, or PBMCs. The samples were drawn from two sources: the first 160 participants of the ongoing ImmuneRACE study, and fewer than 1,500 subjects contributed by 6 global collaborators. The repertoires were made available in a free public database intended to serve as a resource for research on the immune response to SARS-CoV-2.

Broad study findings and their caveats: The amount of clinical and demographic metadata varied by source and participant and was provided uncurated.

The sequence came from a woman older than 75 with COVID-19, enrolled during active disease. Sequenced input: peripheral blood. The rearrangement joined TRBV7-9 to TRBJ2-2; the best D guess is TRBD2, with 6 bases matching. The nucleotide sequence is given as TGTGCCAGCAGCGGGACTGATAACACCGGGGAGCTGTTTTTT. Its protein reads: CASSGTDNTGELFF.